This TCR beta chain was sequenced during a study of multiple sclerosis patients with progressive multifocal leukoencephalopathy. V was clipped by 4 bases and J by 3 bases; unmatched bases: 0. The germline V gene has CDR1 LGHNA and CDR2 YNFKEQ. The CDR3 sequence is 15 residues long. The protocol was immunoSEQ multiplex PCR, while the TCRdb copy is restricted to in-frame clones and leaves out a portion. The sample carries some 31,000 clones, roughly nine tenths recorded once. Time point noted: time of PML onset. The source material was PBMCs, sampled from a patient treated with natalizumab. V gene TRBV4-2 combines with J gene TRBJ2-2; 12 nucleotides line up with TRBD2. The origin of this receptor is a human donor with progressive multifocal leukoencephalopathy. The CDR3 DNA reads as TGTGCCAGCAGCCGACTAGCGGGAGACACCGGGGAGCTGTTTTTT. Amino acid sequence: CASSRLAGDTGELFF.